The subject of this entry is one T cell receptor beta chain. The sample originates from a study of blood T cell repertoires in COVID-19. About the study: COVID-19 samples collected from the United States, Italy and Spain covered acute and convalescent phases. T cells, B-cell-depleted T cells, or PBMCs provided the cDNA or gDNA that served as material.

Germline values: CDR1 MNHEY, CDR2 SVGAGI. V was pared by 6 bases and J by 9 bases, with 14 bases of the junction left unmatched. The CDR3 is 15 residues long. Profiled with immunoSEQ multiplex PCR; TCRdb holds only in-frame clones, not every one. The sample has some 180,000 clones; around 80% are singletons. The origin of this receptor is a human donor in a cohort sampled during active COVID-19. Input material: peripheral blood. The gene calls are TRBV6-5 and TRBJ2-5, with 9 bases aligning to TRBD1. The CDR3 loop is CASSITPGTGWAQYF. CDR3 DNA sequence: TGTGCCAGCAGCATAACGCCGGGGACAGGGTGGGCCCAGTACTTC.